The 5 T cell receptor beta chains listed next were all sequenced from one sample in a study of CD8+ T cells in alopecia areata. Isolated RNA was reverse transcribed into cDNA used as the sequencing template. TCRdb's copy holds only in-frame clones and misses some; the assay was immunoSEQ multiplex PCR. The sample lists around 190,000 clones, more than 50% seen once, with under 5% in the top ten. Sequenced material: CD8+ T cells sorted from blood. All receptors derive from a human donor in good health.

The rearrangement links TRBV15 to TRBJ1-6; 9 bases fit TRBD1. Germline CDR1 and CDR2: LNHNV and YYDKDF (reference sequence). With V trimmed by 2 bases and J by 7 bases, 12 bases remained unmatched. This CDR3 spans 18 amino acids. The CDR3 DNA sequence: TGTGCCACCAGCAGATTCGGACAGGGGATAACGACGAATTCACCCCTCCACTTT. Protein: CATSRFGQGITTNSPLHF.

The CDR3 region has the DNA TGCGCCAGCAGCTTTTGGGTGAACACTGAAGCTTTCTTT. Protein product: CASSFWVNTEAFF. V is TRBV5-1 and J is TRBJ1-1; no clear D. This CDR3 has 13 amino acids. The V end was cut by 2 bases, the J end by 0 bases, with 5 bases between. The germline gives CDR1 SGHRS, CDR2 YFSETQ.

The CDR3 DNA is TGTGCCAGCAGCCAAGTGTCTGTCAATGAGCAGTTCTTC. This sequence encodes CASSQVSVNEQFF. The chain is built from TRBV14 and TRBJ2-1; D is undetermined. CDR1 and CDR2 from the germline V gene are SGHDN and FVKESK. V was shortened by 1 base and J by 6 bases, with 7 bases between the two germline ends. The CDR3 sequence is 13 residues long.

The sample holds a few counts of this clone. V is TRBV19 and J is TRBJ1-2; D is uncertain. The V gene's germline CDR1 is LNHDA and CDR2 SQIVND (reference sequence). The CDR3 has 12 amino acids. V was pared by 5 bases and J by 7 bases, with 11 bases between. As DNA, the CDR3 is TGTGCCAGTAGTCCGTCTCCGGTTGGCTACACCTTC. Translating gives CASSPSPVGYTF. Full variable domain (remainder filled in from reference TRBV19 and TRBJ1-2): DGGITQSPKYLFRKEGQNVTLSCEQNLNHDAMYWYRQDPGQGLRLIYYSQIVNDFQKGDIAEGYSVSREKKESFPLTVTSAQKNPTAFYLCASSPSPVGYTFGSGTRLTVV.

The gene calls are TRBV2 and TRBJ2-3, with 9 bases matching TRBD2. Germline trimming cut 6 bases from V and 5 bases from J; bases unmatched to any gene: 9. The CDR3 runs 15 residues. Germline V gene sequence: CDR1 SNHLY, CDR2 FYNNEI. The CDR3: CASSKWTSEGDTQYF. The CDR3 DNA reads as TGTGCCAGCAGCAAATGGACTAGCGAGGGAGATACGCAGTATTTT.